The 30 T cell receptor beta chains below were found in one sample sequenced in a study of Ad26.COV2.S vaccination and SARS-CoV-2 variants. Using immunoSEQ multiplex PCR, the repertoire was profiled, and TCRdb retains in-frame clones only, with some absent. The sample yields under 400,000 clones, roughly 91% seen once. Treatment specified: some 20 received Ad26.COV2.S at low or high dose, single or two shots; about 5 received placebo; per-sample allocation not given. The samples date from day 63 after the first vaccine or placebo injection. Sequencing used peripheral blood, obtained in a trial of Ad26.COV2.S vaccine versus placebo. The receptors were gathered from a person aged 18 to 59 who received the Ad26.COV2.S COVID-19 vaccine or a placebo.

The chain is built from TRBV27 and TRBJ1-6, with a possible D match to TRBD1 (5 bases). This CDR3 has 15 amino acids. Trimming took off 5 bases at V and 9 bases at J, with 17 bases between the two ends. CDR1 and CDR2 (germline): MNHEY, SMNVEV (reference sequence). The CDR3 DNA sequence: TGTGCCAGCAGTGAGGCCGGGACTAAGGGTTCACCCCTCCACTTT. Amino acids: CASSEAGTKGSPLHF.

The CDR3 sequence: CASSFGTGGNIQYF. CDR3 DNA: TGTGCCAGCAGCTTCGGGACAGGGGGAAACATTCAGTACTTC. V and J are TRBV5-6 and TRBJ2-4, with 11 bases aligning to TRBD1. In germline, CDR1 is SGHDT, CDR2 YYEEEE. The V segment lost 2 bases and the J segment 6 bases; nucleotides outside the gene matches: 1. The CDR3 is 14 amino acids.

This chain joins TRBV11-3 and TRBJ2-1, with 8 bases that match TRBD2. J lost 2 bases, V lost 0 bases, and 3 bases had no gene match. This CDR3 region has 16 residues. CDR1 and CDR2 from the germline V gene are SGHNT and YENEEA. The CDR3 region has the DNA TGTGCCAGCAGCTTAGATAGCGGGAAAGCCTACAATGAGCAGTTCTTC. Its translation is CASSLDSGKAYNEQFF.

This clone was observed a handful of times. In DNA, the CDR3 is TGTGCCAGCAGCCAAGGGACTACCCTACAAGAGACCCAGTACTTC. Its protein product is CASSQGTTLQETQYF. J is TRBJ2-5 and V is TRBV3-1 (or the pseudogene TRBV3-2), with D maybe TRBD2 (6 bases). CDR3 length equals 15 residues. CDR1 is LGHDT, CDR2 YNNKEL, per germline (reference sequence). V lost 1 base, J lost 2 bases, and 11 bases lay in between.

This chain joins TRBV24-1 and TRBJ2-5; TRBD2 is a possible D gene (5 bases). Per germline, CDR1 KGHDR and CDR2 SFDVKD. The CDR3 is 13 residues long. The V end was cut by 9 bases, the J end by 2 bases, with 12 bases between. CDR3 sequence reads: CATADWEQETQYF. In DNA form, the CDR3 reads TGTGCCACCGCCGACTGGGAGCAAGAGACCCAGTACTTC.

The chain is built from TRBV4-3 and TRBJ1-1, with D hard to call. This CDR3 has 16 amino acids. V shed 2 bases and J shed 3 bases, with 16 bases lying between them. CDR1 and CDR2 from the germline V gene are LGHNA and YSLEER. CDR3 DNA sequence: TGCGCCAGCAGCCAATCTCGTAAAGCGAAGGACACTGAAGCTTTCTTT. It yields the protein CASSQSRKAKDTEAFF.

The CDR3 sequence: CASSPGTYYEQYF. The CDR3 region has the DNA TGTGCCAGCAGCCCCGGGACTTACTACGAGCAGTACTTC. The chain employs TRBV7-6 and TRBJ2-7; perhaps TRBD2 as D (6 bases). Germline lookup yields CDR1 SGHVS and CDR2 FNYEAQ. Trimming cost V 5 bases and J 3 bases, with 11 bases left between them. CDR3 length equals 13 residues.

The chain has TRBV4-2 and TRBJ1-6; no firm D call. Trimming shortened V by 2 bases and J by 7 bases, and 12 bases separated the two germline ends. CDR1 and CDR2 from the germline V gene are LGHNA and YNFKEQ. The length of the CDR3 is 15 residues. The DNA for the CDR3 is TGTGCCAGCAGCCAACAACAGCGTGGGAATTCACCCCTCCACTTT. This codes for CASSQQQRGNSPLHF.

The V and J genes are TRBV6-2 or TRBV6-3 and TRBJ2-5; D remains ambiguous. Germline values: CDR1 MNHEY, CDR2 SVGEGT. The CDR3 runs 11 residues. With 2 bases removed from V and 8 bases from J, the gap between germline ends came to 6 bases. This chain's CDR3 is CASSYPGTQYF. The DNA of the CDR3 is TGTGCCAGCAGTTACCCGGGCACCCAGTACTTC.

This rearrangement joins TRBV7-9 to TRBJ1-2, with no clear D. CDR1 SEHNR and CDR2 FQNEAQ come from the germline V gene (reference sequence). The CDR3 spans 14 residues. The V end was cut by 5 bases, the J end by 5 bases, with 15 bases between. DNA for the CDR3: TGTGCCAGCAGCAATGCCGGGGAGACTTATGGCTACACCTTC. Translating it yields CASSNAGETYGYTF.

Written as DNA, the CDR3 is TGTGCCAGCAGCCAGCAGACTGAAGCTTTCTTT. This translates into CASSQQTEAFF. The chain links TRBV11-1 to TRBJ1-1, with unresolved D. The germline gives CDR1 SGHAT, CDR2 FQDESV (reference sequence). The CDR3 runs 11 residues. Trimming stripped 5 bases from V and 5 bases from J, with 6 bases between.

V is TRBV30 and J is TRBJ2-3, with D perhaps TRBD1 or TRBD2 (5 bases each). Germline V gene data show CDR1 as GTSNPN and CDR2 as SVGIG (reference sequence). The length of the CDR3 is 15 residues. Trimming cost V 4 bases and J 4 bases, with 18 bases left between them. CDR3 amino acids: CAWTLSGARSDTQYF. CDR3 nucleotides: TGTGCCTGGACCCTCTCCGGGGCCCGATCAGATACGCAGTATTTT.

V is TRBV7-9 and J is TRBJ1-1, with D unresolved. CDR1 and CDR2 from the germline V gene are SEHNR and FQNEAQ (reference sequence). This CDR3 has 13 amino acids. V lost 3 bases to trimming and J lost 1 base, with 6 bases between them. CDR3: CASSFDTNTEAFF. CDR3 bases: TGTGCCAGCAGCTTTGACACGAACACTGAAGCTTTCTTT.

The chain employs TRBV7-3 and TRBJ2-2, with TRBD2 identical over 7 bases. The CDR3 is 16 amino acids. The V segment lost 5 bases and the J segment 6 bases; nucleotides outside the gene matches: 12. Germline CDR1 SGHTA, CDR2 FQGTGA. CDR3 region: CASSAPAAGSAGELFF. In DNA form, the CDR3 reads TGTGCCAGCAGCGCCCCCGCAGCGGGGAGCGCCGGGGAGCTGTTTTTT.

The V and J genes are TRBV2 and TRBJ2-5, with D possibly being TRBD1 or TRBD2 (5 bases each). V dropped 11 bases and J dropped 2 bases, with 12 bases sitting between them. The CDR3 extends over 12 amino acids. In germline, CDR1 is SNHLY, CDR2 FYNNEI. CDR3 sequence (DNA): TGTGCCGGAGGAAGACAGCAAGAGACCCAGTACTTC. Translation gives CAGGRQQETQYF.

In its sample, this clone was seen once. This chain joins TRBV19 and TRBJ1-5; 7 bases fit TRBD1. Per germline, CDR1 LNHDA and CDR2 SQIVND (reference sequence). After removal of 7 bases from V and 3 bases from J, the junction contained 9 bases not matched to a gene. The CDR3 extends over 15 amino acids. The CDR3 loop reads CASTQSGGFNQPQHF. The CDR3 region has the DNA TGTGCCAGTACCCAATCAGGGGGGTTCAATCAGCCCCAGCATTTT.

The chain couples TRBV6-5 to TRBJ2-7; TRBD2 agrees at 7 bases. The germline gives CDR1 MNHEY, CDR2 SVGAGI. Unmatched junction bases numbered 14, after V lost 7 bases and J lost 5 bases. The CDR3 contains 15 residues. CDR3 residues: CASKPAGRGVNEQYF. DNA for the CDR3: TGTGCCAGCAAGCCCGCGGGACGGGGGGTCAACGAGCAGTACTTC.

This clone was seen only a few times. The chain links TRBV9 to TRBJ1-6, with 8 positions matching TRBD1. The CDR3 is made up of 14 amino acids. V shed 4 bases, J shed 10 bases, and the junction held 7 bases outside the gene matches. Germline V gene lookup returns CDR1 SGDLS and CDR2 YYNGEE. CDR3 amino acids: CASSPGGSSSPLHF. The CDR3 bases are TGTGCCAGCAGCCCAGGGGGCTCCTCCTCACCCCTCCACTTT.

The CDR3 loop reads CAWSEGSGPAETQYF. CDR3 DNA: TGTGCCTGGAGTGAAGGGTCGGGACCTGCGGAGACCCAGTACTTC. The chain recombines TRBV30 with TRBJ2-5, with D perhaps TRBD1 or TRBD2 (5 bases each). The V end was cut by 1 base, the J end by 5 bases, with 17 bases between. The CDR3 extends over 15 amino acids. Germline V gene lookup returns CDR1 GTSNPN and CDR2 SVGIG (reference sequence).

The V and J genes are TRBV25-1 and TRBJ2-1, with D perhaps TRBD2 (5 bases). The CDR3 length is 14 residues. Germline loops: CDR1 MGHDK, CDR2 SYGVNS. V was clipped by 4 bases and J by 5 bases, with 12 bases between them. In DNA, the CDR3 is TGTGCCAGCAGTGTTCTTACCGGGGACAATGAGCAGTTCTTC. Its translation: CASSVLTGDNEQFF. The complete variable domain, with remaining parts taken from reference TRBV25-1 and TRBJ2-1, reads EADIYQTPRYLVIGTGKKITLECSQTMGHDKMYWYQQDPGMELHLIHYSYGVNSTEKGDLSSESTVSRIRTEHFPLTLESARPSHTSQYLCASSVLTGDNEQFFGPGTRLTVL.

The genes are TRBV5-6 and TRBJ1-1; no reliable D call. The CDR3 is made up of 14 amino acids. V was clipped by 4 bases and J by 3 bases, with 13 bases between them. Germline V gives CDR1 SGHDT, CDR2 YYEEEE. For the CDR3, the DNA is TGTGCCAGCAGCGCTTCCCTTGGGGACACTGAAGCTTTCTTT. Its translation: CASSASLGDTEAFF.

The chain joins TRBV5-4 to TRBJ2-1, with 13 bases aligning to TRBD2. The CDR3 runs 16 residues. The V segment lost 4 bases and the J segment 4 bases; nucleotides outside the gene matches: 5. Per the germline V gene, CDR1 is SGHNT and CDR2 is YYREEE (reference sequence). For the CDR3, the DNA is TGTGCCAGCAGCACTAGCGGGGGGGCGTATTACAATGAGCAGTTCTTC. Its translation is CASSTSGGAYYNEQFF.

V gene TRBV7-6 combines with J gene TRBJ2-5; TRBD1 agrees at 8 bases. V lost 1 base to trimming and J lost 5 bases; unmatched junction nucleotides: 3. Germline V gene data show CDR1 as SGHVS and CDR2 as FNYEAQ. The CDR3 has 14 amino acids. As DNA, the CDR3 is TGTGCCAGCAGCTTAGGGACAGGGCTGGAGACCCAGTACTTC. This translates into CASSLGTGLETQYF.

V usage is TRBV3-1 (or the pseudogene TRBV3-2) and J usage is TRBJ2-7; TRBD2 matches 9 bases. Germline lookup yields CDR1 LGHDT and CDR2 YNNKEL (reference sequence). V lost 1 base to trimming and J lost 0 bases; unmatched junction nucleotides: 13. This CDR3 spans 19 amino acids. CDR3 amino acids: CASSQVFRAGGPSSYEQYF. The DNA for the CDR3 is TGTGCCAGCAGCCAAGTATTCAGGGCGGGGGGGCCGAGCTCCTACGAGCAGTACTTC.

This clone was seen only a few times. V usage is TRBV30 and J usage is TRBJ2-5; a weak D match, TRBD1 (6 bases). Trimming pared 0 bases from V and 5 bases from J, leaving 10 bases between. Per germline, CDR1 GTSNPN and CDR2 SVGIG (reference sequence). The CDR3 spans 13 residues. CDR3 region: CAWSVARGETQYF. In DNA form, the CDR3 reads TGTGCCTGGAGTGTAGCCAGGGGTGAGACCCAGTACTTC.

This clone was seen just once. Other DNA variants within this sample encode the same CDR3. V usage is TRBV5-1 and J usage is TRBJ1-1, with D perhaps TRBD1 (5 bases). V was pared by 5 bases and J by 5 bases, with 7 bases between. The CDR3 spans 11 residues. Germline lookup yields CDR1 SGHRS and CDR2 YFSETQ. The CDR3 coding sequence is TGCGCCAGCAGGGGGGAGACTGAAGCTTTCTTT. It specifies CASRGETEAFF. Looking up the rest from reference TRBV5-1 and TRBJ1-1 gives the full variable domain: KAGVTQTPRYLIKTRGQQVTLSCSPISGHRSVSWYQQTPGQGLQFLFEYFSETQRNKGNFPGRFSGRQFSNSRSEMNVSTLELGDSALYLCASRGETEAFFGQGTRLTVV.

V usage is TRBV12-3 or TRBV12-4 and J usage is TRBJ1-4, with D perhaps matching TRBD1 (5 bases). Between the trimmed V and J ends, which lost 6 bases and 6 bases, there was a span of 11 bases. CDR3 length: 13 residues. CDR3 DNA sequence: TGTGCCAGCAGCGACAGTGAGGATGAAAAACTGTTTTTT. This sequence encodes CASSDSEDEKLFF.

This chain joins TRBV13 and TRBJ2-7, with TRBD1 as a possible D gene (7 bases). Germline CDR1 reads PRHDT; CDR2 reads FYEKMQ (reference sequence). The CDR3 is 15 amino acids. V was clipped by 5 bases and J by 0 bases, with 14 bases between them. The CDR3, as DNA: TGTGCCAGCAGCCAGGGGGGCAGGGGCTCCTACGAGCAGTACTTC. It specifies CASSQGGRGSYEQYF. Variable domain in full (rest from reference TRBV13 and TRBJ2-7): AAGVIQSPRHLIKEKRETATLKCYPIPRHDTVYWYQQGPGQDPQFLISFYEKMQSDKGSIPDRFSAQQFSDYHSELNMSSLELGDSALYFCASSQGGRGSYEQYFGPGTRLTVT.

The chain uses TRBV6-6 and TRBJ2-3, with 11 bases matching TRBD2. The CDR3 runs to 16 residues. Germline-derived CDR1 and CDR2 are MNHNY and SVGAGI (reference sequence). Trimming cost V 0 bases and J 4 bases; bases outside gene matches: 3. The DNA for the CDR3 is TGTGCCAGCAGTTACTCTAGCGGGGGGGTGGCAGATACGCAGTATTTT. Protein product: CASSYSSGGVADTQYF.

This clone appeared a few times. Germline is not matched at one junction end, which may reflect a read error. The chain employs TRBV12-3 or TRBV12-4 and TRBJ1-4, with 7 bases lining up with TRBD1. The CDR3 totals 12 residues. In DNA form, the CDR3 reads TGTGCCAGCAGCTTAGACAGGGAGAAACTGTTTTTT. This encodes CASSLDREKLFF.